The sequence of this T cell receptor (beta chain) was determined in a study of beta chain features in type 1 diabetes. Study-wide results and limits: Shortening that was moderate but significant affected the TCRB CDR3s of Type 1 diabetes patients in all four CD4+ subsets. TCRB repertoires of naive, central memory and Treg cells appeared more similar among patients than among healthy donors. Overrepresentation of cells with high TCR expression could result from cDNA sequencing.

V was clipped by 4 bases and J by 3 bases, with 9 bases between them. This CDR3 spans 13 amino acids. CDR1 is GTSNPN and CDR2 is SVGIG in the germline V gene (reference sequence). Note on this clone: Its cognate antigen is unknown.

Expressed TCRB transcripts were sequenced after all isolated RNA was converted to cDNA. An average of about 3.4 million reads was obtained for naive, central memory and regulatory T cell samples. TCRdb's table, derived via immunoSEQ multiplex PCR, lists solely in-frame clones and lacks some. Here the sample spans roughly 150,000 clones, approximately 10% being singletons. This receptor was identified in a woman aged 25-40 years with type 1 diabetes. Sequencing was done on a sample of central memory CD4+ T cells from blood. This chain uses TRBV30 with TRBJ1-4; D is ambiguous. The CDR3 nucleotides read TGTGCCTGGACTCCGACATCTAATGAAAAACTGTTTTTT. Translated: CAWTPTSNEKLFF.